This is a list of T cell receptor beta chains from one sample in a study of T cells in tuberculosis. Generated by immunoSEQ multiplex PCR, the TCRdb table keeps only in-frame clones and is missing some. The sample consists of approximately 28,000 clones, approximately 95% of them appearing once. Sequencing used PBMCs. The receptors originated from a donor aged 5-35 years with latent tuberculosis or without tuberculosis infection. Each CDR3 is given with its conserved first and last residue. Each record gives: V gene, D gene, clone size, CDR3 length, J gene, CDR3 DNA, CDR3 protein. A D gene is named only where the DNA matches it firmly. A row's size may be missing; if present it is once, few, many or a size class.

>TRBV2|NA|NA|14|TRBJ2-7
TGTGCCAGCACGTGGTTAGCGAACACCTACGAGCAGTACTTC
CASTWLANTYEQYF
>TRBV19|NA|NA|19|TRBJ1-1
TGTGCCAGTAGTATAGAGATTCGAGGTACCAGGGTGAGGAACACTGAAGCTTTCTTT
CASSIEIRGTRVRNTEAFF
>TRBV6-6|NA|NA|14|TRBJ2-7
TGTGCCAGCAGTTACGGGGGGTTCTCCTACGAGCAGTACTTC
CASSYGGFSYEQYF
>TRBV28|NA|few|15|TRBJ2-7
TGTGCCAGCAGTCCCCCATTTATCGGGTCCTACGAGCAGTACTTC
CASSPPFIGSYEQYF
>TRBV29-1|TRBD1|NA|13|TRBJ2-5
TGCAGCGTAGGACAGGGAGGTATGGAGACCCAGTACTTC
CSVGQGGMETQYF
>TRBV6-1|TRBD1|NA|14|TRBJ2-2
TGTGCCAGCAAAGGACAGGGTGGCACCGGGGAGCTGTTTTTT
CASKGQGGTGELFF
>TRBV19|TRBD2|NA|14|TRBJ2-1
TGTGCCAGTAGTTTAGCGGGACTTGGGGATGAGCAGTTCTTC
CASSLAGLGDEQFF
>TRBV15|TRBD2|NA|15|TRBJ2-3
TGTGCCACCAGCAAGGCGGGAGGGGACACAGATACGCAGTATTTT
CATSKAGGDTDTQYF
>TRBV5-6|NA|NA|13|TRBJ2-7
TGTGCCAGCAGCTTGGGTAGTTCCTACGAGCAGTACTTC
CASSLGSSYEQYF
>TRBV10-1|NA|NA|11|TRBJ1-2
TGCGCCAGCAGGGCGCTAGATGGCTACACCTTC
CASRALDGYTF
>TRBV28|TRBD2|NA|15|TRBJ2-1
TGTGCCAGCAGTTTCTCTAGCGGGATCGTCAATGAGCAGTTCTTC
CASSFSSGIVNEQFF
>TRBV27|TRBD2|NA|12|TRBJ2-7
TGTGACGAGCGGGGGGGCTCCTACGAGCAGTACTTC
CDERGGSYEQYF
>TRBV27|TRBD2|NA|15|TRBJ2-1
TGTGCCAGCAGAACTAGCGGGAGCTTTTCGAATGAGCAGTTCTTC
CASRTSGSFSNEQFF
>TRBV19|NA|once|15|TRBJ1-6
TGTGCCAGTAACGTAGCGGGCACCTATAATTCACCCCTCCACTTT
CASNVAGTYNSPLHF
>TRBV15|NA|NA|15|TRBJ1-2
TGTGCCACCAGCAGAGATTTACAGGCCTCAAATGGCTACACCTTC
CATSRDLQASNGYTF
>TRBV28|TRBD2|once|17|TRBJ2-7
TGTGCCAGCACCCCTCGAAAACTAGCGGGTTTCCCCTACGAGCAGTACTTC
CASTPRKLAGFPYEQYF
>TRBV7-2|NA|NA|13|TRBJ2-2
TGTGCCAGCAGCTTAGGACTAGTCCCGGAGCTGTTTTTT
CASSLGLVPELFF
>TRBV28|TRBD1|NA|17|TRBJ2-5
TGTGCCAGCAGTCCTCGAAAGACAGGGGGGTTCCAAGAGACCCAGTACTTC
CASSPRKTGGFQETQYF
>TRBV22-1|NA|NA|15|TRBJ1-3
TGTCCTGGGAGCGCACAAACAGGCTCTGGAAACACCATATATTTT
CPGSAQTGSGNTIYF
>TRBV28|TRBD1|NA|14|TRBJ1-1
TGTGCCAGCAGTTACAGGGGGAAGAACACTGAAGCTTTCTTT
CASSYRGKNTEAFF
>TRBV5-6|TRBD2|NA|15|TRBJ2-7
TGTGCCAGCAGCTTTGGGACTAGCGGGGCCTACGAGCAGTACTTC
CASSFGTSGAYEQYF
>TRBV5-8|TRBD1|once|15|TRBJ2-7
TGTGCCAGCAGCTTCCCCGGGACAGGGGCCTACGAGCAGTACTTC
CASSFPGTGAYEQYF
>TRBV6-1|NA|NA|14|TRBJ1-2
TGTGCCAGCAGTGAACCGGGGTGGAGCTATGGCTACACCTTC
CASSEPGWSYGYTF
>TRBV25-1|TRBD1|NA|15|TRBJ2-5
TGTGCCAGCAGCTCGACAGGGGTGCAGGAAGAGACCCAGTACTTC
CASSSTGVQEETQYF
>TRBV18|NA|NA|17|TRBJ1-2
TGTGCCAGCTCAGCGGACCTATTACAGGGCGCTTCCTATGGCTACACCTTC
CASSADLLQGASYGYTF
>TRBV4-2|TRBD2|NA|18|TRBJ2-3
TGTGCCAGCAGCCAACCCTTTTTAGCGGGGGGACCAACAGATACGCAGTATTTT
CASSQPFLAGGPTDTQYF
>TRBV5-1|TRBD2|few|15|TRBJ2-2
TGCGCCAGCAGGGCCACTAGCGTGAACACCGGGGAGCTGTTTTTT
CASRATSVNTGELFF
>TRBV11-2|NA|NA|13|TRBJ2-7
TGTGCCAGCAGCCTCGTCTCAGGTTACGAGCAGTACTTC
CASSLVSGYEQYF
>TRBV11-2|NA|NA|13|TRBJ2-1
TGTGCCAGCAGCCTCGGTACCTACAATGAGCAGTTCTTC
CASSLGTYNEQFF
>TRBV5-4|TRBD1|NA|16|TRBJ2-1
TGTGCCAGCAGCTTGCTATACGGACAGGGGTTCAATGAGCAGTTCTTC
CASSLLYGQGFNEQFF
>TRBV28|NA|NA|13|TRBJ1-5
TGTGCCAGCAGTTTCACTAGGATACAGCCCCAGCATTTT
CASSFTRIQPQHF